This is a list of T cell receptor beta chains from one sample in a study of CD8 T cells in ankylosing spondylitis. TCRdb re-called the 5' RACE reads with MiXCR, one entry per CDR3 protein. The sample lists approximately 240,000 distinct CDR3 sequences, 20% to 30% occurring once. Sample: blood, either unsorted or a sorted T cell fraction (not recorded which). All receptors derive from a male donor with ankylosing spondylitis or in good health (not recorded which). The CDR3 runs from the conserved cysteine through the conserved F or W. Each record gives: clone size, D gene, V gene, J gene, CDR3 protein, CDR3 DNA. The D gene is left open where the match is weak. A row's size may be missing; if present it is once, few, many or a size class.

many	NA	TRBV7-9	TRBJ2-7	CASSLGVGSNEQYF	TGTGCCAGCAGCTTAGGGGTAGGGTCAAACGAGCAGTACTTC
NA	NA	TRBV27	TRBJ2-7	CASSNRALYEQYF	TGTGCCAGCAGTAACAGGGCCCTCTACGAGCAGTACTTC
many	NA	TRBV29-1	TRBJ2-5	CSVGVGETQYF	TGCAGCGTTGGTGTAGGAGAGACCCAGTACTTC
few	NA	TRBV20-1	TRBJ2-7	CSASFGMSYEQYF	TGCAGTGCTAGTTTCGGGATGAGCTACGAGCAGTACTTC
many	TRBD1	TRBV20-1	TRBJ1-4	CSAETGGPEKLFF	TGCAGTGCTGAGACAGGGGGCCCGGAAAAACTGTTTTTT
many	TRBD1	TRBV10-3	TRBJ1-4	CAISRTGGEGEKLFF	TGTGCCATCAGCCGTACAGGGGGCGAAGGTGAAAAACTGTTTTTT
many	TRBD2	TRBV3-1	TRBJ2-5	CASSQSPGLAGGSGETQYF	TGTGCCAGCAGCCAATCACCGGGACTAGCGGGGGGATCGGGTGAGACCCAGTACTTC
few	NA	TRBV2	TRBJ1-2	CASTNRPNYGYTF	TGTGCCAGCACGAACAGACCGAACTATGGCTACACCTTC
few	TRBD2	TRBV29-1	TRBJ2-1	CSVRTSGYNEQFF	TGCAGCGTTCGGACTAGCGGGTACAATGAGCAGTTCTTC
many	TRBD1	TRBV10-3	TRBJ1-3	CAISRQGDAGNTIYF	TGTGCCATCAGCCGACAGGGTGATGCTGGAAACACCATATATTTT
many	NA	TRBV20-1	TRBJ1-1	CSARDSLVAEAFF	TGCAGTGCTAGAGATAGTCTGGTAGCTGAAGCTTTCTTT
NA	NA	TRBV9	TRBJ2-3	CASSVEDRDTQYF	TGTGCCAGCAGCGTAGAGGATCGGGATACGCAGTATTTT
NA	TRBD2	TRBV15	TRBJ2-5	CATSGGGGRQETQYF	TGTGCCACCAGCGGGGGTGGCGGGAGACAAGAGACCCAGTACTTC
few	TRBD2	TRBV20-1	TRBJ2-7	CSASPGGTSSYEQYF	TGCAGTGCGTCGCCGGGGGGGACTTCCTCCTACGAGCAGTACTTC
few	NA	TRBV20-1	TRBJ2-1	CSARYPGTNYNEQFF	TGCAGTGCTAGGTATCCCGGGACCAACTACAATGAGCAGTTCTTC
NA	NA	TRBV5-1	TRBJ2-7	CASSWNEGLEQYF	TGCGCCAGCAGCTGGAATGAGGGTCTCGAGCAGTACTTC
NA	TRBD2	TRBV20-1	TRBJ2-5	CSVISASAGGFETQYF	TGCAGTGTCATCTCTGCCTCAGCGGGGGGTTTTGAGACCCAGTACTTC
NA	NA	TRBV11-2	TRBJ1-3	CASSLAPVGNTIYF	TGTGCCAGCAGCTTAGCTCCTGTCGGGAACACCATATATTTT
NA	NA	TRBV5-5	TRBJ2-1	CASSFRINEQFF	TGTGCCAGCAGCTTCAGGATAAATGAGCAGTTCTTC
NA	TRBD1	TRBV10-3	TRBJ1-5	CAISDRDRGRQPQHF	TGTGCCATCAGTGATCGGGACAGGGGCAGACAGCCCCAGCATTTT
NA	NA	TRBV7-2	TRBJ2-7	CASSLEVIPTYEQYF	TGTGCCAGCAGCTTAGAGGTCATCCCCACCTACGAGCAGTACTTC
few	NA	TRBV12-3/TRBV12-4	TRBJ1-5	CASRAGVGYNQPQHF	TGTGCCAGCAGGGCAGGGGTGGGGTACAATCAGCCCCAGCATTTT
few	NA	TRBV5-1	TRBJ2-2	CASSFGGGAGELFF	TGCGCCAGCAGCTTTGGAGGGGGCGCGGGGGAGCTGTTTTTT
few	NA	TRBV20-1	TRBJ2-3	CSARDRGTTDTQYF	TGCAGTGCTAGAGACCGGGGGACCACAGATACGCAGTATTTT
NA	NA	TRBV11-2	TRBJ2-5	CASSFRQSWETQYF	TGTGCCAGCAGCTTCAGACAGTCCTGGGAGACCCAGTACTTC
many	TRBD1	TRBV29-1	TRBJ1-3	CSVKQGSSGNTIYF	TGCAGCGTTAAACAGGGGTCGTCTGGAAACACCATATATTTT
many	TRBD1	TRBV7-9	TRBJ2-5	CASSPPGTEGSGTQYF	TGTGCCAGCAGCCCACCCGGGACAGAGGGATCCGGGACCCAGTACTTC
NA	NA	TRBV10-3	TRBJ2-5	CAISESTGRGQETQYF	TGTGCCATCAGTGAGTCGACCGGAAGGGGCCAAGAGACCCAGTACTTC
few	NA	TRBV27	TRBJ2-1	CASSWGLKNNEQFF	TGTGCCAGCAGTTGGGGACTGAAAAACAATGAGCAGTTCTTC
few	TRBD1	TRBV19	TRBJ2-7	CASSTTGGASYEQYF	TGTGCCAGTAGTACAACAGGGGGCGCTTCCTACGAGCAGTACTTC
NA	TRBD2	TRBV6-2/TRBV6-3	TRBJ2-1	CASSLARTSGVNEQFF	TGTGCCAGCAGTCTCGCGCGGACTAGCGGGGTGAATGAGCAGTTCTTC
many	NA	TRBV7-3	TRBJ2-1	CASSLTSYNEQFF	TGTGCCAGCAGCTTAACCAGCTACAATGAGCAGTTCTTC
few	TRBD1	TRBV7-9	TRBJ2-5	CASNHRGAETQYF	TGTGCCAGCAACCACAGGGGGGCAGAGACCCAGTACTTC
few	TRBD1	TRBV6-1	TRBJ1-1	CASSKTGQGEAFF	TGTGCCAGCAGCAAAACGGGACAGGGTGAAGCTTTCTTT
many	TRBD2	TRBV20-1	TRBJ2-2	CSAREGRKNTGELFF	TGCAGTGCTCGGGAGGGACGGAAGAACACCGGGGAGCTGTTTTTT
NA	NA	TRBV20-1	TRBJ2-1	CSANTGPYNEQFF	TGCAGTGCTAACACAGGACCCTACAATGAGCAGTTCTTC
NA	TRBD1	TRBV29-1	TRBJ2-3	CSVPTTGTGTTDTQYF	TGCAGCGTTCCAACCACCGGGACAGGGACCACAGATACGCAGTATTTT
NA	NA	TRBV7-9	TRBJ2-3	CASSLEGRYTDTQYF	TGTGCCAGCAGCTTGGAGGGGAGATACACAGATACGCAGTATTTT
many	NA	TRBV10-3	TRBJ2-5	CAISEGAAFPQETQYF	TGTGCCATCAGTGAAGGAGCGGCGTTCCCCCAAGAGACCCAGTACTTC